The 3 T cell receptor beta chains listed next were all sequenced from one sample in a study of T-cell memory formation after mild COVID-19. One entry per CDR3 protein, called by TCRdb with MiXCR from the 5' RACE reads. The table has hundreds of thousands of distinct CDR3 sequences, 25% seen once. The sequencing input was PBMCs or a T cell subset sorted from them (not recorded which). Receptors were obtained from an adult woman who had mild COVID-19 (a few samples of this study predate the infection). Cell type and time point are not known.

This clonotype was detected once. The chain joins TRBV7-6 to TRBJ1-5; unclear D gene. The CDR3 is 13 amino acids. CDR1 SGHVS and CDR2 FNYEAQ come from the germline V gene. The V end was cut by 3 bases, the J end by 6 bases, with 9 bases between. CDR3 residues: CASSFGSSQPQHF. The DNA of the CDR3 is TGTGCCAGCAGCTTCGGGAGTTCTCAGCCCCAGCATTTT.

V usage is TRBV9 and J usage is TRBJ2-2; D remains unclear. Trimming pared 4 bases from V and 4 bases from J, leaving 11 bases between. CDR1 SGDLS and CDR2 YYNGEE come from the germline V gene. The CDR3 is 14 amino acids. The CDR3 spells CASSSSGSTGELFF. The DNA for the CDR3 is TGTGCCAGCAGCTCGTCCGGGTCCACCGGGGAGCTGTTTTTT.

The chain recombines TRBV5-1 with TRBJ1-6, with 9 positions matching TRBD1. V gave up 5 bases and J gave up 8 bases; unmatched junction bases: 2. This CDR3 is built from 13 residues. Germline lookup yields CDR1 SGHRS and CDR2 YFSETQ. The CDR3 loop reads CASRGQGDSPLHF. CDR3 nucleotides: TGCGCCAGCAGGGGACAGGGCGATTCACCCCTCCACTTT.